This paragraph covers one TCR beta chain sequence. Libraries were prepared by immunoSEQ multiplex PCR; TCRdb keeps only in-frame clonotypes and omits some of them. The table records about 35,000 clones, 90% of them present only once. The V and J ends lost 2 bases and 2 bases, in that order; junction bases with no gene match: 5. The CDR3 contains 18 residues. Germline lookup yields CDR1 SGHRS and CDR2 YFSETQ. The sample belongs to a study of blood T cell repertoires in COVID-19. This TCR was sampled from a man older than 75 with acute or convalescent COVID-19. Sequenced: peripheral blood. The chain combines TRBV5-1 with TRBJ2-6, with 12 bases matching TRBD1. CDR3 residues: CASSFTGQGAAGANVLTF. The CDR3 nucleotides read TGCGCCAGCAGCTTTACGGGACAGGGGGCTGCTGGGGCCAACGTCCTGACTTTC.